Given below is one TCR beta chain in context. This clonotype was seen only a few times. Its target antigen remains unknown. No quality values exist for individual bases; no much larger clone is one base distant. The treatment or condition label on this specimen signifies: live attenuated yellow fever vaccine strain. Two biological replicates of bulk PBMCs were collected at each blood-draw timepoint. A standard Ficoll-Paque protocol was used to isolate PBMCs from peripheral blood. TriZol was used to extract RNA from bulk PBMCs, from CD4 and CD8 fractions, and from dextramer-positive and dextramer-negative fractions. This entry is derived from a study of T cells after yellow fever vaccination (dated by TCRdb to between 2018 and 2021). In the study overall: The SMART-Seq v4 Ultra Low Input RNA kit was used to prepare libraries from fractions with low cell numbers. Blood samples were taken at several timepoints before and after primary and secondary immunization, and bulk PBMC replicates and cell subsets were isolated. To follow T-cell clones before and after both primary and booster YFV17D yellow fever vaccination, bulk TCR alpha and beta repertoires underwent longitudinal sequencing. Two healthy male donors, one aged 18 to 30 and one aged 30 to 39 years, were included in the cohort. The study at large found these results: After the booster, most of the clones that had expanded following primary vaccination were detected again (just under 97% of CD4 and around 87% of CD8), which suggests that memory was broadly maintained. Because only a couple of donors were included in the study, the extent to which the findings can be generalized is limited. Compared with the primary T-cell response, the secondary T-cell response was faster but weaker, reaching its peak on day 5 rather than on day 15. A small share of clonotypes was detected in both CD4 and CD8 compartments, with the overlap likely arising from convergent recombination. Computational filtering was required because FACS-sorted repertoires could contain abundant contaminating clonotypes from the bulk population.

Taken from cysteine to phenylalanine, the CDR3 has 14 residues. The DNA shown is the 42-base CDR3, in frame from base 1. Sequences SGHTA (CDR1) and FQGNSA (CDR2) are obtained from the germline V gene. The germline ends are 9 bases apart after V is trimmed by 1 base and J by 3 bases. TCR cDNA was synthesized by 5'RACE template switching, through which a universal primer site and unique molecular identifiers were introduced. cDNA synthesis was primed from both the TCR alpha and TCR beta constant segments. Library amplification involved two PCR steps, and the second step added sample barcodes and sequencing adapters. Sequencing of the libraries was done on either Illumina HiSeq 2500 (2x100 bp) or NovaSeq (2x150 bp). The published analysis was carried out like this. Demultiplexing of reads and collapsing into UMI consensus sequences were performed with MIGEC, and V(D)J alignment was carried out with MiXCR. Clonotypes responding to the vaccine were identified with edgeR on replicate PBMC samples, with the criteria of FDR below 0.01 and a log2 fold change above 5 up to day 15. Bulk clonotypes were assigned CD4 or CD8 identity according to which sequenced CD4 or CD8 repertoire held them at higher abundance. TCRdb cleaned the public reads at Q25 with fastp, built clones with MiXCR and kept in-frame beta chains. Rows matching on CDR3 protein sequence are summarized as one entry with the most common DNA and genes. The V and J calls come from TCRdb's annotation, not from the publication. This sample gives around 610,000 distinct CDR3 sequences in total; roughly 14% of them show up just once. About 14% of the sample goes to the ten largest clones.

Recombination connected TRBV7-2 to TRBJ2-5, with the D gene uncertain. The sequence derives from a man aged 25-45 years who received the YFV17D yellow fever vaccine. Sample: PBMCs, taken on the day of the yellow fever booster vaccination. The DNA sequence is as follows: TGTGCCAGCAGCTTAGGTATTACGGAAGAGACCCAGTACTTC. It is translated as CASSLGITEETQYF.